A single TCR beta chain is shown here with its context. The antigen remains unidentified. The CDR3 spans 14 residues. J gave up 6 bases and V 3 bases, and 7 bases lay outside the gene matches. CDR1 MDHEN and CDR2 SYDVKM come from the germline V gene. Cells defined as naive were viable CD3+CD4+ or CD3+CD8+ and CCR7+CD45RA+CD45RO-CD95-CD27+CD28+. Only in-frame clones appear in the TCRdb table, and some are missing; sequencing was by immunoSEQ multiplex PCR. This sample has about 6,900 clones; approximately 97% occur once, and the top ten carry less than 0.6%. The data originate from a study of T cells after posttransplantation cyclophosphamide. Study conclusions and caveats: Later post-transplant blood repertoires were often dominated by donor CD8+ memory clones. TRB overlap between skin or GI tissue T cells and blood was limited.

This rearrangement joins TRBV28 to TRBJ2-7, with 8 nucleotides matching TRBD2. Sequencing was done on a sample of naive CD8+ T cells sorted from PBMCs. This clonotype was sampled from a woman aged 25 to 39 in good health and a related stem cell transplant donor. DNA of the CDR3: TGTGCCAGCAGTTTCTCCGGGACTAGAGGCGAGCAGTACTTC. It codes for CASSFSGTRGEQYF.